These 23 T cell receptor beta chains originate from one sample sequenced in a study of blood T cell repertoires in COVID-19. The repertoire was sequenced with immunoSEQ multiplex PCR; TCRdb's copy has only in-frame clones and lacks some. The table has some 350,000 clones, around 87% seen once. The sample taken for sequencing was PBMCs or T cells enriched from blood (not recorded which). These receptors were taken from a young woman who had recovered from COVID-19.

This clone occurred a few times. V usage is TRBV28 and J usage is TRBJ1-2, with 12 bases matching TRBD1. Germline trimming cut 5 bases from V and 4 bases from J; bases unmatched to any gene: 8. The germline V gene encodes CDR1 MDHEN and CDR2 SYDVKM. The CDR3 length is 16 residues. Written as DNA, the CDR3 is TGTGCCAGCAGTCCTGGGGGGACAGGGGGCTCCTATGGCTACACCTTC. It is translated as CASSPGGTGGSYGYTF.

The chain carries TRBV19 and TRBJ1-1; 10 bases map to TRBD1. V lost 5 bases, J lost 5 bases, and 8 bases stayed unmatched. Germline CDR1 and CDR2: LNHDA and SQIVND (reference sequence). The CDR3 spans 15 residues. CDR3 loop: CASSSPGQGGTEAFF. The CDR3 DNA follows: TGTGCCAGTAGTTCCCCCGGACAGGGGGGAACTGAAGCTTTCTTT.

The CDR3 DNA follows: TGTGCCAGCAGCTTGAGGGACAGGGGAGATTCACCCCTCCACTTT. This encodes CASSLRDRGDSPLHF. This chain links TRBV7-6 with TRBJ1-6; 10 positions agree with TRBD1. Germline V lookup: CDR1 SGHVS, CDR2 FNYEAQ. The CDR3 has 15 amino acids. With V trimmed by 3 bases and J by 8 bases, 4 bases remained unmatched.

This chain joins TRBV28 and TRBJ2-5, with 7 bases identical to TRBD2. V lost 5 bases, J lost 0 bases, and 6 bases stayed unmatched. Germline V CDR1 and CDR2: MDHEN, SYDVKM. The CDR3 spans 15 residues. The DNA of the CDR3 is TGTGCCAGCAGTCCGGGACTACTGTACCAAGAGACCCAGTACTTC. As protein: CASSPGLLYQETQYF.

The rearrangement joins TRBV3-1 (or the pseudogene TRBV3-2) to TRBJ2-3; 7 nucleotides match TRBD2. Germline CDR1 is LGHDT and CDR2 is YNNKEL (reference sequence). CDR3 size: 15 residues. Germline trimming cut 6 bases from V and 1 base from J; bases unmatched to any gene: 7. The CDR3 DNA reads TGTGCCAGCAGTCAGCGAGCGGGGCGCACAGATACGCAGTATTTT. Protein: CASSQRAGRTDTQYF.

The chain recombines TRBV24-1 with TRBJ2-1; D unclear. The germline gives CDR1 KGHDR, CDR2 SFDVKD. The CDR3 totals 12 residues. V was trimmed by 7 bases and J by 6 bases, leaving 9 bases between them. CDR3 sequence (DNA): TGTGCCACCAGCGCCACGGGCAATGAGCAGTTCTTC. This gives the protein CATSATGNEQFF.

The chain is built from TRBV24-1 and TRBJ2-1, with 11 bases identical to TRBD1. The CDR3 length is 18 residues. The germline V gene has CDR1 KGHDR and CDR2 SFDVKD. J gave up 8 bases and V 0 bases, and 11 bases lay outside the gene matches. In nucleotides, the CDR3 is TGTGCCACCAGTGATTTGCGGACAGGGGGCGAAAGTTGGCATGAGCAGTTCTTC. Translation gives CATSDLRTGGESWHEQFF.

V and J are TRBV7-3 and TRBJ2-2; TRBD2 matches at 15 bases. The trim removed 4 bases at V and 4 bases at J, leaving 7 bases unmatched. The length of the CDR3 is 18 residues. Germline V gives CDR1 SGHTA, CDR2 FQGTGA. CDR3 DNA sequence: TGTGCCAGCAGCTCCGGACTAGCGGGGGGGCCGGCCACCGGGGAGCTGTTTTTT. This encodes CASSSGLAGGPATGELFF.

V and J are TRBV3-1 (or the pseudogene TRBV3-2) and TRBJ1-2; 7 bases agree with TRBD1. Germline CDR1 and CDR2: LGHDT and YNNKEL (reference sequence). The ends lost 0 bases at V and 5 bases at J; junction bases unmatched: 6. The CDR3 extends over 15 amino acids. CDR3 sequence reads: CASSQDPTGWYGYTF. The CDR3 DNA is TGTGCCAGCAGCCAAGATCCGACAGGGTGGTATGGCTACACCTTC.

The chain has TRBV5-4 and TRBJ2-3; no firm D call. V shed 4 bases and J shed 5 bases, with 14 bases lying between them. The CDR3 has 14 residues. Germline CDR1 SGHNT, CDR2 YYREEE (reference sequence). In DNA form, the CDR3 reads TGTGCCAGCAGCCCCGGCCCCCTAGAAGATACGCAGTATTTT. Amino acid sequence: CASSPGPLEDTQYF.

The DNA of the CDR3 is TGTGCCAGCAGCCTGCCTCGGGACAGCCCTAGGGACGAGCAGTACTTC. This encodes CASSLPRDSPRDEQYF. The chain employs TRBV7-2 and TRBJ2-7; 7 bases agree with TRBD1. Germline CDR1 is SGHTA and CDR2 is FQGNSA. J lost 5 bases, V lost 5 bases, and 15 bases had no gene match. The CDR3 loop spans 16 amino acids.

The chain recombines TRBV19 with TRBJ2-2; 7 bases align to TRBD1. Germline V gives CDR1 LNHDA, CDR2 SQIVND (reference sequence). The J segment lost 6 bases and the V segment lost 7 bases, leaving 14 bases of the junction unmatched. The length of the CDR3 is 16 residues. This CDR3 reads CASTQYIVGGAGELFF. CDR3 bases: TGTGCCAGTACCCAGTATATAGTAGGGGGCGCCGGGGAGCTGTTTTTT. The variable domain in full, completed from reference TRBV19 and TRBJ2-2, reads DGGITQSPKYLFRKEGQNVTLSCEQNLNHDAMYWYRQDPGQGLRLIYYSQIVNDFQKGDIAEGYSVSREKKESFPLTVTSAQKNPTAFYLCASTQYIVGGAGELFFGEGSRLTVL.

A few counts support this clone. The chain combines TRBV4-3 with TRBJ2-6; D might be TRBD1 (6 bases). The CDR3 contains 17 residues. Trimming removed 4 bases from V and 1 base from J, with 14 bases in between. Germline lookup yields CDR1 LGHNA and CDR2 YSLEER. CDR3 residues: CASSRGTGNSGANVLTF. The CDR3 DNA sequence: TGCGCCAGCAGCCGAGGTACAGGGAATTCTGGGGCCAACGTCCTGACTTTC.

This chain links TRBV2 with TRBJ1-1; possible D gene TRBD1, 6 bases. With 6 bases removed from V and 2 bases from J, the gap between germline ends came to 16 bases. This CDR3 has 15 residues. Germline lookup yields CDR1 SNHLY and CDR2 FYNNEI. CDR3 in amino acids: CASSPMTGINTEAFF. The CDR3 nucleotides read TGTGCCAGCAGCCCGATGACAGGAATAAACACTGAAGCTTTCTTT.

V usage is TRBV5-6 and J usage is TRBJ1-2; 10 nucleotides line up with TRBD1. CDR1 is SGHDT and CDR2 is YYEEEE in the germline V gene. The CDR3 covers 16 residues. Unmatched junction bases numbered 11, after V lost 2 bases and J lost 7 bases. The CDR3 is CASSLGQGVLSPGYTF. CDR3 DNA sequence: TGTGCCAGCAGCTTAGGACAGGGGGTCCTGTCACCTGGCTACACCTTC.

This clone was seen a single time. This rearrangement joins TRBV15 to TRBJ1-5, with unresolved D. The V gene's germline CDR1 is LNHNV and CDR2 YYDKDF (reference sequence). The V gene lost 6 bases and the J gene lost 7 bases, with 13 bases spanning the gap. The CDR3 is 13 amino acids. This CDR3 reads CATSAGVFQPQHF. The CDR3 nucleotides read TGTGCCACCAGTGCCGGGGTATTCCAGCCCCAGCATTTT.

This clone has only a few counts. The chain's CDR3 is CASSLESGGFGNEQFF. For the CDR3, the DNA is TGCGCCAGCAGCCTTGAGAGCGGGGGTTTCGGCAATGAGCAGTTCTTC. The V call is TRBV4-1, the J call TRBJ2-1; 8 bases fit TRBD2. The CDR3 covers 16 residues. Germline loops: CDR1 MGHRA, CDR2 YSYEKL. With 4 bases clipped from V and 6 bases from J, the junction kept 11 bases outside the gene matches.

The sample holds one count of this clone. The chain carries TRBV11-2 and TRBJ2-7; TRBD1 agrees at 10 bases. Germline CDR1 and CDR2: SGHAT and FQNNGV. V trimming: 4 bases; J trimming: 3 bases; junction bases outside the gene matches: 12. CDR3 length equals 17 residues. The CDR3 coding sequence is TGTGCCAGCAGCTCGGCCCGCCCTGGGACAGGGGACTACGAGCAGTACTTC. It is translated as CASSSARPGTGDYEQYF.

V usage is TRBV18 and J usage is TRBJ2-5; D call uncertain. V lost 3 bases and J 1 base, leaving 3 bases between the germline ends. The CDR3 runs 12 residues. Per germline, CDR1 KGHSH and CDR2 LQKENI. This CDR3 reads CASSPVQETQYF. The CDR3 DNA sequence: TGTGCCAGCTCACCCGTCCAAGAGACCCAGTACTTC.

The table lists this clone with a count of one. This chain joins TRBV9 and TRBJ2-7; D not resolved. Trimming cost V 4 bases and J 7 bases, with 21 bases left between them. Looked up from germline, CDR1 is SGDLS and CDR2 is YYNGEE. This CDR3 contains 15 residues. The CDR3 sequence: CASSPRASYPEEQYF. Written as DNA, the CDR3 is TGTGCCAGCAGCCCCCGCGCTTCTTATCCGGAGGAGCAGTACTTC.

CDR3 sequence: CASSAGPGGEQYF. The CDR3 nucleotides are TGTGCCAGCAGTGCGGGCCCGGGGGGGGAGCAGTACTTC. The V call is TRBV6-4, the J call TRBJ2-7, with 8 bases matching TRBD2. The CDR3 is 13 amino acids. Germline lookup yields CDR1 MRHNA and CDR2 SNTAGT. V was pared by 4 bases and J by 7 bases, with 6 bases of the junction left unmatched.

The chain has TRBV6-4 and TRBJ1-6; possibly TRBD1 for D (6 bases). The CDR3 spans 14 residues. Per the germline V gene, CDR1 is MRHNA and CDR2 is SNTAGT. Trimming shortened V by 4 bases and J by 11 bases, and 15 bases separated the two germline ends. The CDR3 loop is CASSVEQGRTPLHF. As DNA, the CDR3 is TGTGCCAGCAGTGTAGAACAGGGTCGGACACCCCTCCACTTT.

The chain links TRBV4-1 to TRBJ1-1, with D unclear. CDR3 length equals 13 residues. CDR1 is MGHRA and CDR2 is YSYEKL in the germline V gene. Trimming stripped 4 bases from V and 9 bases from J, with 15 bases between. The CDR3 here is CASSPRGHEQAFF. The CDR3 region has the DNA TGCGCCAGCAGCCCCCGAGGCCACGAACAAGCTTTCTTT.